This T cell receptor beta chain comes out of a study of T cells in Graves' hyperthyroidism and ophthalmopathy. Study-wide results and limits: Clonotypes that were expanded in thyroid above 0.001 mostly appeared in blood too.

TCR beta CDR3 regions were amplified from RNA. The HTBI primer set served for first-round RT-PCR of the TCR CDR3. MiXCR, applied by TCRdb to the multiplex PCR reads, yields one record per CDR3 protein. The sample holds 270,000 or so distinct CDR3 sequences, less than 30% seen once. A word on this clonotype: Its antigen remains unknown.

Preceding any ophthalmopathy symptoms, the blood sample dates from first hyperthyroidism diagnosis. Material: blood. This receptor was obtained from a man aged 35 to 55 with Graves' hyperthyroidism that later progressed to Graves' ophthalmopathy.

The CDR3 DNA is TGTGCCAGCAGTTTGGCGGATCAGCAGTACTTC. Translation: CASSLADQQYF. The chain combines TRBV12-3 or TRBV12-4 with TRBJ2-7; D is uncertain. Trimming shortened V by 3 bases and J by 8 bases, and 8 bases separated the two germline ends. There are 11 residues in the CDR3.